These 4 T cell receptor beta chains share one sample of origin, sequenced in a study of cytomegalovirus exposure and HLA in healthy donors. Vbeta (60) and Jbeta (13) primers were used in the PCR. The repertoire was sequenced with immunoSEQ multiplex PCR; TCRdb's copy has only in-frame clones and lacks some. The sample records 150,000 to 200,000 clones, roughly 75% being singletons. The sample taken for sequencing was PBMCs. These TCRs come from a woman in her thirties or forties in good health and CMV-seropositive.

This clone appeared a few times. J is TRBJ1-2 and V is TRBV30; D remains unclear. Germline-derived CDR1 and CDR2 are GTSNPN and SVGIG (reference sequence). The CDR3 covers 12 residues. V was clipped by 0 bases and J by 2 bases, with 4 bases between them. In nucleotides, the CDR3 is TGTGCCTGGAGTGTTATCAACTATGGCTACACCTTC. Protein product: CAWSVINYGYTF.

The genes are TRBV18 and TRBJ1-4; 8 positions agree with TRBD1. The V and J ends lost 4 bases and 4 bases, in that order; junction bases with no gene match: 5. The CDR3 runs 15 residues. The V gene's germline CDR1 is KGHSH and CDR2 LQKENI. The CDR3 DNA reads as TGTGCCAGCTCACAAGACAGGGGAGATAATGAAAAACTGTTTTTT. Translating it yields CASSQDRGDNEKLFF. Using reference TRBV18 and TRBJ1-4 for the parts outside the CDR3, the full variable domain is NAGVMQNPRHLVRRRGQEARLRCSPMKGHSHVYWYRQLPEEGLKFMVYLQKENIIDESGMPKERFSAEFPKEGPSILRIQQVVRGDSAAYFCASSQDRGDNEKLFFGSGTQLSVL.

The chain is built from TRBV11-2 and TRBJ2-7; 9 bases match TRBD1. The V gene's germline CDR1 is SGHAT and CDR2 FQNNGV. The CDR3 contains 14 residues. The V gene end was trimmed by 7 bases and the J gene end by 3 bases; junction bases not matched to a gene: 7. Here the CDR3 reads CASKEMGQGYEQYF. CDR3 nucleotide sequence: TGTGCCAGCAAGGAAATGGGACAGGGCTACGAGCAGTACTTC. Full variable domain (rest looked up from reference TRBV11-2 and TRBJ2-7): EAGVAQSPRYKIIEKRQSVAFWCNPISGHATLYWYQQILGQGPKLLIQFQNNGVVDDSQLPKDRFSAERLKGVDSTLKIQPAKLEDSAVYLCASKEMGQGYEQYFGPGTRLTVT.

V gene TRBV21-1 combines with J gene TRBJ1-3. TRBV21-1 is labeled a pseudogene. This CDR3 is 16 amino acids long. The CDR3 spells CASTSAGGHSGNTIYF. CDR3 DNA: TGTGCCAGCACCTCAGCGGGGGGCCACTCTGGAAACACCATATATTTT.